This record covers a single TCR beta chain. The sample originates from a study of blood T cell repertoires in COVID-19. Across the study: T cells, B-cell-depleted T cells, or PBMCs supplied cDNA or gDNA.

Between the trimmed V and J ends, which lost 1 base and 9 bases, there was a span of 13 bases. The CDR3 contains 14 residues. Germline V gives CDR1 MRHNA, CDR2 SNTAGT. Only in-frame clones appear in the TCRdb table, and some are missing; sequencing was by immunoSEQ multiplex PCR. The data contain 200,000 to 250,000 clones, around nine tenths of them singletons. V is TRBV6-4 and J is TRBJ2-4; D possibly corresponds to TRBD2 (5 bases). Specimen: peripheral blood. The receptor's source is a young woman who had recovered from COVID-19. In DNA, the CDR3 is TGTGCCAGCAGTGACTGGGAGATATTGGGCATTCAGTACTTC. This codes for CASSDWEILGIQYF.